These 21 T cell receptor beta chains originate from one sample sequenced in a study of T cells after posttransplantation cyclophosphamide. Libraries were prepared by immunoSEQ multiplex PCR; TCRdb keeps only in-frame clonotypes and omits some of them. The table includes about 21,000 clones, more than 80% detected once. Control samples came 1 year after myeloablative marrow transplants with methotrexate plus calcineurin inhibitor. Sequencing was performed on PBMCs, taken roughly 350 days after allogeneic stem cell transplant with calcineurin inhibitor and methotrexate. The receptors shown here come from a female patient between 30 and 39 years old who received an allogeneic stem cell transplant from an unrelated donor, was CMV-positive, and had acute and chronic GVHD. Some T cells here may be from the graft donor.

The chain recombines TRBV15 with TRBJ2-7; tentative D call: TRBD1 (6 bases). CDR1 LNHNV and CDR2 YYDKDF come from the germline V gene (reference sequence). The germline V and J ends were trimmed by 0 bases and 0 bases, with 9 bases remaining between them. The CDR3 loop spans 15 amino acids. Written as DNA, the CDR3 is TGTGCCACCAGCAGAGACTTGACAGGCTCCTACGAGCAGTACTTC. Protein sequence: CATSRDLTGSYEQYF.

The CDR3 nucleotides read TGCGCCAGCAGCGTAGGACAGGGACCGGCGGGAGATACGCAGTATTTT. This encodes CASSVGQGPAGDTQYF. The chain carries TRBV5-1 and TRBJ2-3; 8 bases align to TRBD1. Germline CDR1 and CDR2: SGHRS and YFSETQ. J lost 5 bases, V lost 4 bases, and 12 bases had no gene match. The CDR3 has 16 residues.

V and J are TRBV11-2 and TRBJ2-7, with D unresolved. CDR1 and CDR2 (germline): SGHAT, FQNNGV. The CDR3 runs 11 residues. The V and J ends lost 3 bases and 3 bases respectively, with 3 bases between them. CDR3 nucleotides: TGTGCCAGCAGCTTCAACTACGAGCAGTACTTC. Protein: CASSFNYEQYF.

V is TRBV7-9 and J is TRBJ2-1; TRBD2 matches at 10 bases. Germline assignment: CDR1 SEHNR and CDR2 FQNEAQ (reference sequence). The CDR3 is 15 residues long. V shed 5 bases and J 3 bases; nucleotides not matched to a gene: 4. The CDR3 here is CASSPSGGGYNEQFF. For the CDR3, the DNA is TGTGCCAGCAGCCCCAGCGGGGGGGGCTACAATGAGCAGTTCTTC. The full variable domain, in which reference TRBV7-9 and TRBJ2-1 provide the parts outside the CDR3, is DTGVSQNPRHKITKRGQNVTFRCDPISEHNRLYWYRQTLGQGPEFLTYFQNEAQLEKSRLLSDRFSAERPKGSFSTLEIQRTEQGDSAMYLCASSPSGGGYNEQFFGPGTRLTVL.

The J gene is TRBJ1-5, the V gene TRBV12-5; D may be TRBD1 (5 bases). Germline V gene lookup returns CDR1 LGHNT and CDR2 FRNRAP. The germline V and J ends were trimmed by 0 bases and 0 bases, with 15 bases remaining between them. CDR3 length: 18 residues. The CDR3 spells CASGLVLAGGNSNQPQHF. DNA of the CDR3: TGTGCTAGTGGTTTGGTACTGGCGGGGGGGAATAGCAATCAGCCCCAGCATTTT.

The V and J genes are TRBV9 and TRBJ1-3; D uncertain. Trimming removed 0 bases from V and 4 bases from J, with 5 bases in between. The CDR3 contains 13 residues. Germline lookup yields CDR1 SGDLS and CDR2 YYNGEE. The DNA for the CDR3 is TGTGCCAGCAGCGTAGCGAGAGGAAACACCATATATTTT. It translates to CASSVARGNTIYF.

The rearrangement joins TRBV27 to TRBJ2-7; 8 nucleotides agree with TRBD2. CDR1 and CDR2 from the germline V gene are MNHEY and SMNVEV (reference sequence). The CDR3 covers 12 residues. J was trimmed by 6 bases and V by 6 bases; bases with no gene match: 4. The CDR3 coding sequence is TGTGCCAGCAGCGGGAGGGCGTCCGAGCAGTACTTC. Translating it yields CASSGRASEQYF.

The V gene is TRBV12-5, the J gene TRBJ2-1; D remains unclear. V lost 5 bases and J 8 bases, leaving 7 bases between the germline ends. CDR1 and CDR2 (germline): LGHNT, FRNRAP. The CDR3 is 11 amino acids. The CDR3 loop is CASGLTDEQFF. In DNA, the CDR3 is TGTGCTAGTGGTCTGACTGATGAGCAGTTCTTC.

V gene TRBV5-1 combines with J gene TRBJ2-3; 10 nucleotides line up with TRBD2. The CDR3 extends over 15 amino acids. J lost 3 bases, V lost 3 bases, and 4 bases had no gene match. Germline V gene data show CDR1 as SGHRS and CDR2 as YFSETQ. CDR3 loop: CASSSGLASTDTQYF. The CDR3 region has the DNA TGCGCCAGCAGCTCGGGACTAGCGAGTACAGATACGCAGTATTTT.

The chain links TRBV19 to TRBJ2-2; 7 bases match TRBD2. Germline CDR1 is LNHDA and CDR2 is SQIVND (reference sequence). The J segment lost 3 bases and the V segment lost 2 bases, leaving 6 bases of the junction unmatched. The CDR3 has 16 amino acids. The DNA of the CDR3 is TGTGCCAGTAGTATACAGCGGGATTTATACACCGGGGAGCTGTTTTTT. Translating it yields CASSIQRDLYTGELFF.

The gene calls are TRBV6-5 and TRBJ1-2; 9 bases match TRBD1. The trim removed 5 bases at V and 8 bases at J, leaving 12 bases unmatched. Germline loops: CDR1 MNHEY, CDR2 SVGAGI. CDR3 length equals 15 residues. DNA for the CDR3: TGTGCCAGCAGTCCGGAGACAGGGGGTTCCGGGGGCTACACCTTC. The encoded protein is CASSPETGGSGGYTF.

The rearrangement uses TRBV5-1 and TRBJ2-3; no reliable D call. The germline V and J ends were trimmed by 0 bases and 4 bases, with 3 bases remaining between them. From germline, CDR1 is SGHRS and CDR2 YFSETQ. CDR3 length: 12 residues. CDR3 DNA sequence: TGCGCCAGCAGCTTGGCCGCAGATACGCAGTATTTT. Amino acids: CASSLAADTQYF.

This chain uses TRBV25-1 with TRBJ1-2, with a weak D call TRBD1 (5 bases). The V and J ends lost 0 bases and 4 bases respectively, with 9 bases between them. CDR3 length: 14 residues. Germline CDR1 is MGHDK and CDR2 is SYGVNS. The DNA for the CDR3 is TGTGCCAGCAGTGAATACGCAGGGTCCTATGGCTACACCTTC. Its protein is CASSEYAGSYGYTF.

V and J are TRBV19 and TRBJ2-2; D not certain. This CDR3 has 13 residues. Trimming removed 3 bases at V and 5 bases at J, with 7 bases between. Germline CDR1 and CDR2: LNHDA and SQIVND (reference sequence). The CDR3 coding sequence is TGTGCCAGTAGTATGGGCAGAACCGGGGAGCTGTTTTTT. Its protein is CASSMGRTGELFF.

This rearrangement joins TRBV7-3 to TRBJ1-1, with D uncertain. The CDR3 sequence is 13 residues long. Trimming cost V 2 bases and J 1 base, with 5 bases left between them. Germline V gives CDR1 SGHTA, CDR2 FQGTGA. The CDR3 region has the DNA TGTGCCAGCAGCTTAGCAGGGAACACTGAAGCTTTCTTT. Protein product: CASSLAGNTEAFF.

This sequence joins TRBV5-1 and TRBJ2-1; no firm D call. The V end lost 0 bases, the J end lost 5 bases, and 9 bases lay between the germline ends. The CDR3 sequence is 14 residues long. The germline gives CDR1 SGHRS, CDR2 YFSETQ. CDR3 DNA sequence: TGCGCCAGCAGCTTGGCCGCACTTAACAATGAGCAGTTCTTC. Amino acid sequence: CASSLAALNNEQFF.

This rearrangement joins TRBV15 to TRBJ2-3; tentatively, D is TRBD2 (6 bases). Deletions cut 0 bases from V and 14 bases from J, with 12 bases between. The V gene's germline CDR1 is LNHNV and CDR2 YYDKDF (reference sequence). The CDR3 has 12 amino acids. The CDR3 DNA follows: TGTGCCACCAGCAGAGATTTGGGGAGGTGGTATTTT. It encodes CATSRDLGRWYF.

The genes are TRBV27 and TRBJ2-2, with a possible D match to TRBD2 (7 bases). V was clipped by 5 bases and J by 4 bases, with 14 bases between them. Germline CDR1 is MNHEY and CDR2 is SMNVEV (reference sequence). This CDR3 spans 15 amino acids. CDR3 in DNA: TGTGCCAGCAGTAAATTAGGGGGGGCCACCGGGGAGCTGTTTTTT. Translated: CASSKLGGATGELFF.

The rearrangement links TRBV27 to TRBJ2-5; D is uncertain. Looked up from germline, CDR1 is MNHEY and CDR2 is SMNVEV (reference sequence). V was cut by 6 bases and J by 5 bases, with 10 bases left in between. This CDR3 is built from 12 residues. Here the CDR3 reads CASRRSLETQYF. CDR3 nucleotides: TGTGCCAGCAGGCGATCCCTGGAGACCCAGTACTTC.

The chain recombines TRBV25-1 with TRBJ1-6; unclear D gene. Looked up from germline, CDR1 is MGHDK and CDR2 is SYGVNS. This CDR3 is 14 amino acids long. V dropped 6 bases and J dropped 6 bases, with 12 bases sitting between them. The CDR3 loop reads CASSKIGSNSPLHF. In nucleotides, the CDR3 is TGTGCCAGCAGCAAGATCGGGAGTAATTCACCCCTCCACTTT.

This clone was counted between two and nine times. The chain uses TRBV7-9 and TRBJ1-4; D unresolved. Germline V gives CDR1 SEHNR, CDR2 FQNEAQ (reference sequence). The ends were cut back, 5 bases at V and 0 bases at J, with 16 bases in the middle. This CDR3 contains 17 residues. CDR3 in amino acids: CASSHPFRRATNEKLFF. The DNA of the CDR3 is TGTGCCAGCAGCCACCCGTTTCGTCGGGCAACTAATGAAAAACTGTTTTTT. Based on the CDR3 plus reference TRBV7-9 and TRBJ1-4, the full variable domain is DTGVSQNPRHKITKRGQNVTFRCDPISEHNRLYWYRQTLGQGPEFLTYFQNEAQLEKSRLLSDRFSAERPKGSFSTLEIQRTEQGDSAMYLCASSHPFRRATNEKLFFGSGTQLSVL.